One sample yielded the 16 T cell receptor beta chains listed below, sequenced in a study of blood T cell repertoires in COVID-19. Libraries were prepared by immunoSEQ multiplex PCR; TCRdb keeps only in-frame clonotypes and omits some of them. In the table there are some 100,000 clones, approximately 90% of which are singletons. Sequenced: peripheral blood. Source of these receptors: a human donor in a cohort sampled during active COVID-19.

The chain combines TRBV27 with TRBJ2-3; 13 positions agree with TRBD2. V was pared by 6 bases and J by 5 bases, with 8 bases of the junction left unmatched. The CDR3 runs to 16 residues. Germline V CDR1 and CDR2: MNHEY, SMNVEV (reference sequence). CDR3 coding DNA: TGTGCCAGCAGACTAGCGGGAGGGCCAAGAGAAGATACGCAGTATTTT. It encodes CASRLAGGPREDTQYF.

This clone was observed once. J is TRBJ2-7 and V is TRBV27; D is perhaps TRBD2 (6 bases). CDR3 length: 14 residues. V lost 3 bases and J 7 bases, leaving 16 bases between the germline ends. Germline V lookup: CDR1 MNHEY, CDR2 SMNVEV (reference sequence). As DNA, the CDR3 is TGTGCCAGCAGTTTCCGCCTAGCGCCGTGGGAGCAGTACTTC. Translating gives CASSFRLAPWEQYF.

The sample holds one count of this clone. The chain recombines TRBV5-1 with TRBJ1-1, with D hard to call. V was cut by 2 bases and J by 5 bases, with 13 bases left in between. The germline V gene has CDR1 SGHRS and CDR2 YFSETQ. The CDR3 totals 14 residues. This CDR3 reads CASSFDRPGTEAFF. The CDR3 nucleotides read TGCGCCAGCAGCTTTGACCGCCCGGGGACTGAAGCTTTCTTT.

The chain combines TRBV4-3 with TRBJ1-1; a possible D gene is TRBD1 (6 bases). V was pared by 4 bases and J by 0 bases, with 18 bases between. There are 17 residues in the CDR3. CDR1 and CDR2 from the germline V gene are LGHNA and YSLEER. Here the CDR3 reads CASSLSTGPAMNTEAFF. CDR3 DNA sequence: TGCGCCAGCAGCCTTTCGACAGGTCCTGCCATGAACACTGAAGCTTTCTTT.

This CDR3 is CASSRDRAYNEQFF. The CDR3 DNA sequence: TGTGCCAGCTCCCGGGACAGGGCATACAATGAGCAGTTCTTC. This chain connects TRBV2 to TRBJ2-1; 9 bases are a match to TRBD1. The CDR3 spans 14 residues. Trimming removed 8 bases from V and 4 bases from J; junction bases left unmatched: 6. CDR1 is SNHLY and CDR2 is FYNNEI in the germline V gene.

The genes are TRBV7-9 and TRBJ1-4; D is unclear. CDR1 and CDR2 (germline): SEHNR, FQNEAQ (reference sequence). Trimming took off 5 bases at V and 6 bases at J, with 13 bases between the two ends. This CDR3 region has 14 residues. CDR3 sequence reads: CASSPSGAHEKLFF. CDR3 bases: TGTGCCAGCAGCCCCAGCGGAGCCCATGAAAAACTGTTTTTT.

V usage is TRBV6-6 and J usage is TRBJ1-2, with D tentatively TRBD1 (5 bases). The CDR3 extends over 15 amino acids. V gave up 5 bases and J gave up 5 bases, with 18 bases separating them. The V gene's germline CDR1 is MNHNY and CDR2 SVGAGI (reference sequence). The CDR3 DNA reads TGTGCCAGCAGTCCCGCCGCGGCAGGGATTTATGGCTACACCTTC. Its translation: CASSPAAAGIYGYTF.

V is TRBV6-1 and J is TRBJ2-1; a possible D gene is TRBD2 (6 bases). This CDR3 spans 12 amino acids. V shed 3 bases and J shed 9 bases, with 9 bases lying between them. Germline values: CDR1 MNHNS, CDR2 SASEGT. In nucleotides, the CDR3 is TGTGCCAGCAGTGAGCAGGGAGGTGAGCAGTTCTTC. It yields the protein CASSEQGGEQFF.

The V gene is TRBV29-1, the J gene TRBJ2-7; TRBD2 agrees at 12 bases. CDR1 and CDR2 (germline): SQVTM, ANQGSEA. The ends lost 4 bases at V and 3 bases at J; junction bases unmatched: 1. This CDR3 contains 13 residues. CDR3 bases: TGCAGCGTTGGACTAGCGGGAGACTACGAGCAGTACTTC. Translating it yields CSVGLAGDYEQYF.

The rearrangement joins TRBV3-1 (or the pseudogene TRBV3-2) to TRBJ2-5, with D possibly TRBD2 on 6 matching bases. Germline loops: CDR1 LGHDT, CDR2 YNNKEL (reference sequence). The CDR3 has 15 residues. V dropped 0 bases and J dropped 1 base, with 9 bases sitting between them. The CDR3 region has the DNA TGTGCCAGCAGCCAAGAAGGACTAATCCAAGAGACCCAGTACTTC. This codes for CASSQEGLIQETQYF.

The V gene is TRBV10-3, the J gene TRBJ2-2; 7 nucleotides agree with TRBD2. The CDR3 is 16 amino acids. Germline V CDR1 and CDR2: ENHRY, SYGVKD. V trimming: 0 bases; J trimming: 0 bases; junction bases outside the gene matches: 1. The CDR3 DNA is TGTGCCATCAGTGAGTCGGGAGGGGCGAACACCGGGGAGCTGTTTTTT. This encodes CAISESGGANTGELFF.

CDR3 nucleotide sequence: TGCAGTGCTAGTTCAGGGACAAGGGCCAATGAGCAGTTCTTC. Its translation is CSASSGTRANEQFF. The chain carries TRBV20-1 and TRBJ2-1, with TRBD1 as a possible D gene (6 bases). Trimming stripped 3 bases from V and 6 bases from J, with 15 bases between. Germline V lookup: CDR1 DFQATT, CDR2 SNEGSKA (reference sequence). The CDR3 spans 14 residues.

This rearrangement joins TRBV15 to TRBJ2-7; weak D call: TRBD2 (5 bases). The CDR3 loop spans 12 amino acids. Germline CDR1 and CDR2: LNHNV and YYDKDF (reference sequence). Deletions cut 6 bases from V and 1 base from J, with 7 bases between. This chain's CDR3 is CATSRGSYEQYF. CDR3 DNA sequence: TGTGCCACCAGTCGAGGGTCCTACGAGCAGTACTTC.

The chain is built from TRBV9 and TRBJ2-1; TRBD2 matches 14 bases. The CDR3 spans 16 residues. V lost 0 bases, J lost 7 bases, and 3 bases stayed unmatched. Per germline, CDR1 SGDLS and CDR2 YYNGEE. CDR3 DNA: TGTGCCAGCAGCGTAGGACTAGCGGGAGGGCAGAATGAGCAGTTCTTC. This translates into CASSVGLAGGQNEQFF. The variable domain in full, with the rest retrieved from reference TRBV9 and TRBJ2-1, is DSGVTQTPKHLITATGQRVTLRCSPRSGDLSVYWYQQSLDQGLQFLIQYYNGEERAKGNILERFSAQQFPDLHSELNLSSLELGDSALYFCASSVGLAGGQNEQFFGPGTRLTVL.

V gene TRBV29-1 combines with J gene TRBJ2-7; D is undetermined. The CDR3 is made up of 11 amino acids. Trimming pared 7 bases from V and 2 bases from J, leaving 9 bases between. CDR1 SQVTM and CDR2 ANQGSEA come from the germline V gene. The CDR3 loop reads CSATSAYEQYF. CDR3 in DNA: TGCAGCGCGACAAGCGCCTACGAGCAGTACTTC.

The rearrangement uses TRBV28 and TRBJ2-1; 9 nucleotides line up with TRBD1. With V trimmed by 6 bases and J by 7 bases, 13 bases remained unmatched. Per the germline V gene, CDR1 is MDHEN and CDR2 is SYDVKM. The CDR3 spans 16 residues. The CDR3 DNA reads as TGTGCCAGCAGCCTCCGGGGGACAGGGAGGGGAAATGAGCAGTTCTTC. Translation: CASSLRGTGRGNEQFF.